This TCR beta chain originates from a study of control samples from healthy donors and cancer patients. The CDR3 runs 12 residues. V gave up 4 bases and J gave up 8 bases, with 9 bases separating them. Only in-frame clones appear in the TCRdb table, and some are missing; sequencing was by immunoSEQ multiplex PCR. The sample comprises 120,000 or so clones, under 95% of which are singletons, and about 1.5% rests with the top ten. The V gene is TRBV5-3, the J gene TRBJ1-4, with D unclear. TRBV5-3 is an open reading frame whose function is uncertain. Material: PBMCs. The clonotype was recovered from a man in his fifties or sixties with head and neck cancer. CDR3 in DNA: TGTGCCAGAAGCCCTAGAGGGGAAAAACTGTTTTTT. It codes for CARSPRGEKLFF.